These 28 T cell receptor beta chains were sequenced from one sample in a study of T-cell memory formation after mild COVID-19. TCRdb ran MiXCR on the 5' RACE reads and lists one entry per CDR3 protein. In the table there are around 340,000 distinct CDR3 sequences, roughly an eighth of which are singletons. The sequencing sample was made of PBMCs or a T cell subset sorted from them (not recorded which). These receptors all come from a man between 18 and 35 years old who had mild COVID-19 (a few samples of this study predate the infection). Cell type and time point are not known.

CDR3 sequence (DNA): TGTGCCAGCAGCTTAGTTGGGGGCTTGGAGACCCAGTACTTC. Amino acid sequence: CASSLVGGLETQYF. V gene TRBV11-2 combines with J gene TRBJ2-5, with D perhaps TRBD1 (6 bases). The germline CDR1 and CDR2 sequences are SGHAT and FQNNGV. This CDR3 contains 14 residues. Trimming pared 1 base from V and 5 bases from J, leaving 11 bases between.

The chain couples TRBV10-3 to TRBJ1-1; D unclear. There are 17 residues in the CDR3. Germline V gene data show CDR1 as ENHRY and CDR2 as SYGVKD. V was shortened by 6 bases and J by 3 bases, with 23 bases between the two germline ends. The CDR3 DNA sequence: TGTGCCATCAGCCGAGAGCCCCCGTCGACGGTTTACACTGAAGCTTTCTTT. It codes for CAISREPPSTVYTEAFF.

At least ten counts were recorded for this clonotype. This sequence joins TRBV20-1 and TRBJ2-3, with 7 bases fitting TRBD2. This CDR3 is built from 15 residues. The junction had 10 bases not matched to a gene; V was cut back by 0 bases and J by 7 bases. The germline CDR1 and CDR2 sequences are DFQATT and SNEGSKA (reference sequence). Here the CDR3 reads CSARDHLAVKNTQYF. CDR3 sequence (DNA): TGCAGTGCTAGAGATCATCTAGCGGTGAAGAATACGCAGTATTTT.

This clonotype showed up just a few times. The J gene is TRBJ2-5, the V gene TRBV6-5, with 10 bases lining up with TRBD2. V trimming: 2 bases; J trimming: 2 bases; junction bases outside the gene matches: 5. This CDR3 is built from 16 residues. Germline loops: CDR1 MNHEY, CDR2 SVGAGI. CDR3 nucleotides: TGTGCCAGCAGTTACGTCGGTAGCGGGGGGCAAGAGACCCAGTACTTC. Translating gives CASSYVGSGGQETQYF.

J is TRBJ2-3 and V is TRBV28; D might be TRBD2 (5 bases). CDR3 size: 13 residues. Germline CDR1 is MDHEN and CDR2 is SYDVKM. V was cut by 5 bases and J by 1 base, with 7 bases left in between. The chain's CDR3 is CASSRERTDTQYF. CDR3 coding DNA: TGTGCCAGCAGTCGGGAACGCACAGATACGCAGTATTTT.

The chain has TRBV10-2 and TRBJ2-7, with D maybe TRBD2 (6 bases). The CDR3 length is 11 residues. Germline-derived CDR1 and CDR2 are WSHSY and SAAADI. Trimming took off 3 bases at V and 12 bases at J, with 12 bases between the two ends. CDR3 loop: CASSDAGRGYF. Here the CDR3 DNA reads TGCGCCAGCAGTGACGCGGGAAGGGGGTACTTC.

This clonotype showed up just a few times. The J gene is TRBJ2-3, the V gene TRBV7-9, with D unclear. The CDR3 extends over 15 amino acids. The V and J ends lost 5 bases and 6 bases respectively, with 18 bases between them. Germline loops: CDR1 SEHNR, CDR2 FQNEAQ (reference sequence). CDR3 residues: CASSQLIIESDTQYF. The CDR3, as DNA: TGTGCCAGCAGCCAACTCATCATCGAGTCGGATACGCAGTATTTT.

The table lists this clonotype with a few counts. CDR3 nucleotides: TGCAGTGCTCCTTCCCTGGCCAAAAACATTCAGTACTTC. It is translated as CSAPSLAKNIQYF. The V gene is TRBV20-1, the J gene TRBJ2-4; D is undetermined. The V gene lost 5 bases and the J gene lost 1 base, with 9 bases spanning the gap. The CDR3 has 13 amino acids. Germline values: CDR1 DFQATT, CDR2 SNEGSKA (reference sequence).

A few counts support this clonotype. This chain uses TRBV7-3 with TRBJ2-1; 9 bases map to TRBD2. Trimming cost V 2 bases and J 0 bases; bases outside gene matches: 2. Germline V gives CDR1 SGHTA, CDR2 FQGTGA. The CDR3 sequence is 16 residues long. This CDR3 reads CASSLGRGGSYNEQFF. The CDR3 DNA follows: TGTGCCAGCAGCTTAGGGCGGGGGGGCTCCTACAATGAGCAGTTCTTC.

The sample holds many counts of this clonotype. The rearrangement links TRBV11-2 to TRBJ2-2; D uncertain. The CDR3 length is 14 residues. V dropped 5 bases and J dropped 4 bases, with 11 bases sitting between them. Germline CDR1 is SGHAT and CDR2 is FQNNGV. CDR3: CASSGASRTGELFF. The CDR3, as DNA: TGTGCCAGCAGCGGCGCGTCGCGCACCGGGGAGCTGTTTTTT.

The chain links TRBV7-9 to TRBJ2-7; 7 nucleotides match TRBD1. This CDR3 has 13 amino acids. The J segment lost 0 bases and the V segment lost 8 bases, leaving 4 bases of the junction unmatched. Germline V gene sequence: CDR1 SEHNR, CDR2 FQNEAQ (reference sequence). The CDR3 spells CASEGTVSYEQYF. The CDR3 DNA follows: TGTGCCAGCGAGGGGACAGTCTCCTACGAGCAGTACTTC.

The chain has TRBV7-3 and TRBJ2-2; 8 positions match TRBD2. V lost 5 bases, J lost 4 bases, and 12 bases stayed unmatched. Germline lookup yields CDR1 SGHTA and CDR2 FQGTGA. CDR3 size: 17 residues. The DNA for the CDR3 is TGTGCCAGCAGCCCCCCGAGCACTAGCGGAGCCACCGGGGAGCTGTTTTTT. This encodes CASSPPSTSGATGELFF.

The genes are TRBV27 and TRBJ1-4; maybe TRBD1 (6 bases). CDR1 and CDR2 (germline): MNHEY, SMNVEV (reference sequence). V lost 7 bases to trimming and J lost 4 bases, with 13 bases between them. The CDR3 loop spans 14 amino acids. CDR3 in DNA: TGTGCCAGCAAGTTGGGACACCATAATGAAAAACTGTTTTTT. Amino acids: CASKLGHHNEKLFF.

The table lists this clonotype with a few counts. The chain is built from TRBV9 and TRBJ1-2; tentative D call: TRBD1 (5 bases). CDR1 is SGDLS, CDR2 YYNGEE, per germline. V was pared by 0 bases and J by 7 bases, with 10 bases between. CDR3 length: 13 residues. CDR3 residues: CASSVGWGSGYTF. CDR3 coding DNA: TGTGCCAGCAGCGTAGGGTGGGGGTCTGGCTACACCTTC.

This clonotype was recorded only once. The chain uses TRBV29-1 and TRBJ2-2; no clear D gene. The V gene lost 6 bases and the J gene lost 0 bases, with 11 bases spanning the gap. This CDR3 is 14 amino acids long. The germline gives CDR1 SQVTM, CDR2 ANQGSEA. Here the CDR3 DNA reads TGCAGCGTAGAAAGGGATACGAACACCGGGGAGCTGTTTTTT. The encoded protein is CSVERDTNTGELFF.

This clonotype has a count of ten or more. The CDR3 loop reads CASSTQTGKVGYTF. The CDR3 DNA is TGTGCCAGCAGTACCCAGACAGGGAAGGTCGGCTACACCTTC. V gene TRBV28 combines with J gene TRBJ1-2; 7 positions match TRBD1. V gave up 5 bases and J gave up 8 bases; unmatched junction bases: 11. Germline CDR1 MDHEN, CDR2 SYDVKM. The CDR3 runs 14 residues.

The chain carries TRBV7-7 and TRBJ2-1, with D tentatively TRBD2 (6 bases). V lost 1 base, J lost 5 bases, and 12 bases lay in between. Germline lookup yields CDR1 SSHAT and CDR2 FNYEAQ (reference sequence). The CDR3 totals 15 residues. CDR3 protein: CASSLGRWGDNEQFF. As DNA, the CDR3 is TGTGCCAGCAGCTTAGGTCGGTGGGGGGACAATGAGCAGTTCTTC.

This chain links TRBV3-1 with TRBJ1-1; a possible D gene is TRBD1 (5 bases). CDR1 is LGHDT, CDR2 YNNKEL, per germline (reference sequence). The CDR3 spans 16 residues. V lost 8 bases, J lost 4 bases, and 23 bases lay in between. In DNA form, the CDR3 reads TGTGCCAGCTCCCCCGAGGTAGGGGTCGGGATCACTGAAGCTTTCTTT. Its protein product is CASSPEVGVGITEAFF.

The chain carries TRBV12-3 or TRBV12-4 and TRBJ1-4; TRBD1 matches 7 bases. Germline trimming cut 4 bases from V and 8 bases from J; bases unmatched to any gene: 10. The CDR3 extends over 15 amino acids. CDR3 in amino acids: CASSSWTGGREKLFF. The CDR3 nucleotides read TGTGCCAGCAGTTCCTGGACAGGAGGGAGGGAAAAACTGTTTTTT.

This clonotype was found a few times. The genes are TRBV4-3 and TRBJ2-1; 7 nucleotides align to TRBD2. Germline CDR1 is LGHNA and CDR2 is YSLEER. Trimming cost V 4 bases and J 9 bases; bases outside gene matches: 9. The CDR3 totals 14 residues. CDR3 DNA: TGCGCCAGCAGCCGACGGGCGGGCGGGGGTGAGCAGTTCTTC. It translates to CASSRRAGGGEQFF.

Many counts were recorded for this clonotype. This chain joins TRBV5-1 and TRBJ2-7; 8 bases agree with TRBD1. The CDR3 has 16 amino acids. Germline CDR1 SGHRS, CDR2 YFSETQ. Trimming took 4 bases from V and 2 from J; bases not matched to a gene: 11. CDR3: CASSPGTGRPAYEQYF. The DNA for the CDR3 is TGCGCCAGCAGCCCCGGGACAGGCCGACCTGCCTACGAGCAGTACTTC.

This clonotype was seen ten or more times. The chain recombines TRBV19 with TRBJ2-4, with D uncertain. The germline V gene has CDR1 LNHDA and CDR2 SQIVND (reference sequence). The CDR3 contains 13 residues. Trimming took 3 bases from V and 7 from J, leaving 10 bases between them. The CDR3 region is CASSIPPINIQYF. The CDR3 nucleotides read TGTGCCAGTAGTATTCCCCCAATTAACATTCAGTACTTC.

The chain couples TRBV3-1 to TRBJ2-7; 12 nucleotides align to TRBD1. Looked up from germline, CDR1 is LGHDT and CDR2 is YNNKEL (reference sequence). V shed 4 bases and J 4 bases; nucleotides not matched to a gene: 8. The CDR3 has 16 residues. In nucleotides, the CDR3 is TGTGCCAGCAGCCCTGCCCCGGGACAGGGGGCTTACGAGCAGTACGTC. Encoded protein: CASSPAPGQGAYEQYV.

The chain joins TRBV11-3 to TRBJ2-3, with D possibly TRBD2 on 6 matching bases. This CDR3 has 16 residues. The V gene's germline CDR1 is SGHNT and CDR2 YENEEA. Trimming took 3 bases from V and 5 from J, leaving 18 bases between them. The CDR3 here is CASSLKRGAARDTQYF. The DNA for the CDR3 is TGTGCCAGCAGCTTGAAGCGCGGGGCCGCCCGAGATACGCAGTATTTT.

Comments on this clonotype: This may stem from a read error, because a much larger clone lies one nucleotide away. This chain uses TRBV5-1 with TRBJ1-5; the match to TRBD1 covers 8 bases. Germline V gene data show CDR1 as SGHRS and CDR2 as YFSETQ. This CDR3 is 15 amino acids long. CDR3 coding DNA: TGCGCCAGCAGCTTATCAGGGGGCGCGGAACAGCGCCAGCATTTT. Its protein product is CASSLSGGAEQRQHF.

Only one count was recorded for this clonotype. V is TRBV5-1 and J is TRBJ2-5; TRBD2 aligns across 12 bases. Germline-derived CDR1 and CDR2 are SGHRS and YFSETQ. V gave up 5 bases and J gave up 4 bases; unmatched junction bases: 3. This CDR3 contains 14 residues. CDR3 loop: CASRGLAGSETQYF. CDR3 DNA sequence: TGCGCCAGCAGAGGACTAGCGGGGTCAGAGACCCAGTACTTC.

Only a few counts were recorded for this clonotype. The J gene is TRBJ2-1, the V gene TRBV20-1; D remains unclear. V was cut by 2 bases and J by 7 bases, with 15 bases left in between. Germline CDR1 is DFQATT and CDR2 is SNEGSKA (reference sequence). The CDR3 totals 14 residues. The CDR3 DNA reads as TGCAGTGCTAGACCCCCCGACGAGTCGAATGAGCAGTTCTTC. Translated: CSARPPDESNEQFF.

This clonotype was detected a few times. This chain links TRBV11-3 with TRBJ2-5, with 13 bases aligning to TRBD2. Germline CDR1 and CDR2: SGHNT and YENEEA. The CDR3 is 16 amino acids. V trimming: 5 bases; J trimming: 0 bases; junction bases outside the gene matches: 3. The CDR3 region has the DNA TGTGCCAGCAGCCCAGGGACTAGCGGGGACCAAGAGACCCAGTACTTC. Translating it yields CASSPGTSGDQETQYF.